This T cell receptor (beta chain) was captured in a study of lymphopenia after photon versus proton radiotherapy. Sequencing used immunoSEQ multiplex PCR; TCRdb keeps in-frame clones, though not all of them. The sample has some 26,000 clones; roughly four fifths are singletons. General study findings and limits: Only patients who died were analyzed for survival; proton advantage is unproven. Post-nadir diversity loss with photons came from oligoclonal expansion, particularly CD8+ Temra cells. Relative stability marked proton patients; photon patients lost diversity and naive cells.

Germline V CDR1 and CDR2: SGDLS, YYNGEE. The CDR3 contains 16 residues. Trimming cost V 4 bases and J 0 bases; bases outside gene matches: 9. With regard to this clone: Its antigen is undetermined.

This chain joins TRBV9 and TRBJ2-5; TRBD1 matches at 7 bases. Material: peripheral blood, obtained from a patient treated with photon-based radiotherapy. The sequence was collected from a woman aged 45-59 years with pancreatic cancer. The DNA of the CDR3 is TGTGCCAGCAGCCCCAGGGGGACCTCGTACCAAGAGACCCAGTACTTC. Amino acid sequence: CASSPRGTSYQETQYF.